This T cell receptor beta chain was captured by sequencing in a study of blood T cell repertoires in COVID-19. Study information: Samples of COVID-19 (acute and convalescent) were obtained from the United States, Italy and Spain.

The V segment lost 6 bases and the J segment 0 bases; nucleotides outside the gene matches: 8. CDR1 MDHEN and CDR2 SYDVKM come from the germline V gene. The CDR3 sequence is 17 residues long. Sequencing was performed with immunoSEQ multiplex PCR; in TCRdb, only in-frame clones are kept and a portion is missing. The sample lists approximately 100,000 clones; approximately 70% were seen once. This chain joins TRBV28 and TRBJ2-3, with 11 bases that match TRBD2. This clonotype was sampled from an elderly man with acute or convalescent COVID-19. Sequencing input: peripheral blood. The CDR3, as DNA: TGTGCCAGCAGCCCGGGACTAGCGGAACCTAGCACAGATACGCAGTATTTT. It specifies CASSPGLAEPSTDTQYF.